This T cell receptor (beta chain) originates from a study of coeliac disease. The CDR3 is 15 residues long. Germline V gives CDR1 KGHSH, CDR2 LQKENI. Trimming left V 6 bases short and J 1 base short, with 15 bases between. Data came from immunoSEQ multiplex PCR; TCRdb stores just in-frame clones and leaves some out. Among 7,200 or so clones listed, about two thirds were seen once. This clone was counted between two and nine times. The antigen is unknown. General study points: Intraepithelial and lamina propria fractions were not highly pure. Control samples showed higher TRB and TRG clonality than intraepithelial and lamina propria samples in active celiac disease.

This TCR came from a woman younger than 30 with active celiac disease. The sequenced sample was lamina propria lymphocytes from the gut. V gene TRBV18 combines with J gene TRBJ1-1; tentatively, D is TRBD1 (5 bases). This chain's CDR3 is CASSLLGRENTEAFF. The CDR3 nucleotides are TGTGCCAGCTCCTTGTTGGGCAGGGAGAACACTGAAGCTTTCTTT.